This T cell receptor beta chain comes out of a study of blood T cell repertoires in COVID-19. Study-wide context: PBMCs, B-cell-depleted T cells, or T cells provided the cDNA or gDNA that made up the material.

Assay used: immunoSEQ multiplex PCR; TCRdb lists only in-frame clones, some missing. Among tens of thousands of clones listed, 88% were seen once. The length of the CDR3 is 20 residues. Germline lookup yields CDR1 KGHSH and CDR2 LQKENI. V was clipped by 1 base and J by 0 bases; unmatched bases: 11. This receptor was taken from a human donor in a cohort sampled during active COVID-19. The rearrangement links TRBV18 to TRBJ2-1, with 11 nucleotides matching TRBD2. The material sequenced was peripheral blood. As DNA, the CDR3 is TGTGCCAGCTCACCACGGAGAGACGGGACTAGCGGCAGCTCCTACAATGAGCAGTTCTTC. It yields the protein CASSPRRDGTSGSSYNEQFF.